This T cell receptor (beta chain) was profiled in a study of pediatric ulcerative colitis. Study outcomes and limitations: Blood-rectal clonal overlap within each person was significantly higher in ulcerative colitis patients than controls. A couple of patients' blood samples yielded substantially fewer templates.

Profiled with immunoSEQ multiplex PCR; TCRdb holds only in-frame clones, not every one. Among under 6,000 clones, roughly nine tenths were seen once, and the ten largest hold approximately 2.2%. The V gene end was trimmed by 10 bases and the J gene end by 6 bases; junction bases not matched to a gene: 18. The CDR3 runs to 19 residues. CDR1 SGHAT and CDR2 FQNNGV come from the germline V gene. On this clone: No antigen is known for it.

Colonoscopy and blood draw happened at the same time. The rearrangement links TRBV11-2 to TRBJ2-1; TRBD2 matches at 16 bases. The sample consisted of blood. The sequence derives from a boy aged 10-17 years with mild ulcerative colitis. As DNA, the CDR3 is TGTGCCACAGAGGGACTAGCGGGAGGGCCAGGGAAATTCGGCAATGAGCAGTTCTTC. Its translation: CATEGLAGGPGKFGNEQFF.